This T cell receptor beta chain was captured by sequencing in a study of radiotherapy plus CTLA-4 blockade in lung cancer. Study results and caveats: TCR clones from tumors expanded in blood after radiotherapy plus ipilimumab. The authors reported that early blood T cell clone dynamics, with interferon-beta, best predicted response.

This CDR3 is built from 15 residues. V was shortened by 4 bases and J by 3 bases, with 15 bases between the two germline ends. The germline CDR1 and CDR2 sequences are SGHRS and YFSETQ. This clone showed up just once. Its target is unknown. Focal radiation plus CTLA-4 blockade with ipilimumab was administered to patients who had chemo-refractory metastatic non-small-cell lung cancer. Clones were read by immunoSEQ multiplex PCR, and TCRdb kept only the in-frame ones, dropping some. The table includes under 95,000 clones, about 80% detected once. This receptor was taken from a human donor with non-small cell lung cancer who had stable disease on radiotherapy plus ipilimumab. The chain joins TRBV5-1 to TRBJ2-3; D is possibly TRBD2 (5 bases). The sample consisted of peripheral blood, taken from a patient treated with radiotherapy plus ipilimumab. The CDR3 spells CASSLRGIRTDTQYF. Here the CDR3 DNA reads TGCGCCAGCAGCCTACGGGGAATCAGGACAGATACGCAGTATTTT.